This TCR beta chain is drawn from a study of cytomegalovirus exposure and HLA in healthy donors. The PCR employed 60 Vbeta primers together with 13 Jbeta primers. TCRdb keeps only in-frame clones here, not all; method: immunoSEQ multiplex PCR. Altogether a few hundred thousand clones are present, 81% being singletons, with the ten largest covering almost 8%. The germline gives CDR1 GTSNPN, CDR2 SVGIG (reference sequence). The CDR3 consists of 12 residues. V gave up 0 bases and J gave up 5 bases, with 8 bases separating them. V usage is TRBV30 and J usage is TRBJ2-7; D is uncertain. This clonotype was sampled from a woman aged 55-70 years in good health and CMV-seropositive. The source material was PBMCs. DNA of the CDR3: TGTGCCTGGAGTGTTTGGAGTAACGAGCAGTACTTC. Its protein is CAWSVWSNEQYF.